The 14 T cell receptor beta chains below were found in one sample sequenced in a study of blood T cell repertoires in COVID-19. Produced via immunoSEQ multiplex PCR; TCRdb's table is partial and in-frame only. The repertoire consists of about 230,000 clones, with approximately 90% occurring once and the leading ten covering around 10%. Sequenced sample: peripheral blood. Receptors originate from a man between 45 and 60 years old with COVID-19, enrolled during active disease.

CDR3 region: CASSEMRFNQPQHF. CDR3 DNA: TGTGCCAGCAGTGAGATGAGGTTCAATCAGCCCCAGCATTTT. This chain connects TRBV2 to TRBJ1-5; no definite D call. This CDR3 has 14 residues. Looked up from germline, CDR1 is SNHLY and CDR2 is FYNNEI. Trimming removed 3 bases from V and 3 bases from J, with 9 bases in between.

The chain has TRBV7-2 and TRBJ1-5; the match to TRBD1 covers 7 bases. V lost 6 bases, J lost 2 bases, and 16 bases stayed unmatched. Germline V lookup: CDR1 SGHTA, CDR2 FQGNSA. The length of the CDR3 is 18 residues. The chain's CDR3 is CASSPSPKGAWGNQPQHF. The CDR3, as DNA: TGTGCCAGCAGTCCCAGCCCCAAGGGGGCGTGGGGCAATCAGCCCCAGCATTTT.

This clone was picked up one time. This chain joins TRBV27 and TRBJ1-2; the match to TRBD1 covers 9 bases. Trimming took 5 bases from V and 7 from J; bases not matched to a gene: 11. The CDR3 contains 15 residues. Germline lookup yields CDR1 MNHEY and CDR2 SMNVEV (reference sequence). This chain's CDR3 is CASSPRDRVHAGYTF. The CDR3 DNA reads as TGTGCCAGCAGTCCGCGGGACAGGGTTCACGCTGGCTACACCTTC.

This clone was found a few times. This chain connects TRBV19 to TRBJ2-2; D unresolved. The CDR3 covers 14 residues. CDR1 and CDR2 from the germline V gene are LNHDA and SQIVND (reference sequence). Deletions cut 5 bases from V and 2 bases from J, with 9 bases between. The CDR3 here is CASSSQHNTGELFF. DNA of the CDR3: TGTGCCAGTAGTTCACAGCATAACACCGGGGAGCTGTTTTTT. Filled out from reference TRBV19 and TRBJ2-2, the complete variable domain reads DGGITQSPKYLFRKEGQNVTLSCEQNLNHDAMYWYRQDPGQGLRLIYYSQIVNDFQKGDIAEGYSVSREKKESFPLTVTSAQKNPTAFYLCASSSQHNTGELFFGEGSRLTVL.

The chain carries TRBV7-6 and TRBJ2-7, with D uncertain. CDR3 size: 14 residues. In germline, CDR1 is SGHVS, CDR2 FNYEAQ. Trimming removed 1 base at V and 2 bases at J, with 9 bases between. CDR3 protein: CASSLGTKTYEQYF. CDR3 bases: TGTGCCAGCAGCTTAGGTACTAAGACCTACGAGCAGTACTTC.

This rearrangement joins TRBV5-1 to TRBJ1-1; D unresolved. CDR3 length equals 13 residues. Looked up from germline, CDR1 is SGHRS and CDR2 is YFSETQ. The V end lost 4 bases, the J end lost 2 bases, and 9 bases lay between the germline ends. The CDR3 sequence is CASSMQDNTEAFF. CDR3 DNA sequence: TGCGCCAGCAGCATGCAGGATAACACTGAAGCTTTCTTT.

This clone has only one observation. This chain joins TRBV7-9 and TRBJ2-2; TRBD1 might be the D (5 bases). With 6 bases removed from V and 4 bases from J, the gap between germline ends came to 9 bases. Germline V gene sequence: CDR1 SEHNR, CDR2 FQNEAQ (reference sequence). This CDR3 is built from 13 residues. The CDR3 nucleotides are TGTGCCAGCAGGCGACAGCCCACCGGGGAGCTGTTTTTT. Encoded protein: CASRRQPTGELFF.

The rearrangement uses TRBV18 and TRBJ2-7; 9 bases are shared with TRBD1. There are 15 residues in the CDR3. Per the germline V gene, CDR1 is KGHSH and CDR2 is LQKENI. V shed 2 bases, J shed 5 bases, and the junction held 7 bases outside the gene matches. The CDR3 loop is CASSPGGQGSDEQYF. CDR3 in DNA: TGTGCCAGCTCACCAGGGGGACAGGGTTCCGACGAGCAGTACTTC.

This clone was counted a single time. This chain links TRBV7-8 with TRBJ2-3; 8 bases agree with TRBD1. Germline CDR1 reads SGHVS; CDR2 reads FQNEAQ. Trimming cost V 3 bases and J 1 base; bases outside gene matches: 9. The CDR3 loop spans 17 amino acids. For the CDR3, the DNA is TGTGCCAGCAGCTTGGCCCAGGGGGCGGGCGGCACAGATACGCAGTATTTT. Translated: CASSLAQGAGGTDTQYF.

CDR3 DNA: TGTGCCAGCAGCTCAGGGGGCTATGCTACAGATACGCAGTATTTT. Translation gives CASSSGGYATDTQYF. The chain recombines TRBV7-9 with TRBJ2-3; TRBD1 matches 8 bases. From germline, CDR1 is SEHNR and CDR2 FQNEAQ (reference sequence). Germline trimming cut 4 bases from V and 3 bases from J; bases unmatched to any gene: 6. This CDR3 has 15 amino acids.

The chain links TRBV2 to TRBJ2-1; 7 nucleotides align to TRBD2. Per germline, CDR1 SNHLY and CDR2 FYNNEI. Trimming cost V 5 bases and J 2 bases; bases outside gene matches: 3. The CDR3 covers 14 residues. In DNA, the CDR3 is TGTGCCAGCAGTACTAGCGAAGCCTACAATGAGCAGTTCTTC. Residues: CASSTSEAYNEQFF.

The chain employs TRBV4-2 and TRBJ2-1, with 7 bases fitting TRBD1. V lost 5 bases to trimming and J lost 4 bases; unmatched junction nucleotides: 17. Germline-derived CDR1 and CDR2 are LGHNA and YNFKEQ. The CDR3 is 18 amino acids. The CDR3 region has the DNA TGTGCCAGCAGCGGACAGGAAGGGTTCCCTGGGGTATACAATGAGCAGTTCTTC. Its translation is CASSGQEGFPGVYNEQFF.

This chain joins TRBV5-4 and TRBJ2-7, with 8 bases fitting TRBD2. Trimming removed 4 bases from V and 6 bases from J; junction bases left unmatched: 9. This CDR3 region has 14 residues. CDR1 is SGHNT, CDR2 YYREEE, per germline (reference sequence). CDR3 DNA sequence: TGTGCCAGCAGCGTCCGGGAGGGCCTCGGCGAGCAGTACTTC. It specifies CASSVREGLGEQYF.

This clone was observed a few times. This sequence joins TRBV14 and TRBJ1-6; tentative D call: TRBD1 (5 bases). The CDR3 covers 14 residues. V lost 4 bases, J lost 4 bases, and 8 bases lay in between. Per germline, CDR1 SGHDN and CDR2 FVKESK. The CDR3 here is CASSPQGYNSPLHF. CDR3 nucleotide sequence: TGTGCCAGCAGCCCCCAGGGATATAATTCACCCCTCCACTTT.